This T cell receptor beta chain was captured in a study of blood T cells in healthy people across ages. Donation came from healthy Caucasian individuals in Russia who were aged roughly 6 to 95. V lost 5 bases, J lost 3 bases, and 13 bases stayed unmatched. The CDR3 is 16 amino acids. CDR1 MNHEY and CDR2 SVGEGT come from the germline V gene. Only a few counts were recorded for this clonotype. What it binds is unknown. General study results and limits: As naive T cell percentage varied, TCR beta diversity correlated strongly with it.

Together with a sample-barcoded 5' primer, a J-beta primer mix was included in a second PCR lasting about 7 to 11 cycles. A template-switch adaptor that had 12 random nucleotides put a tag on each cDNA molecule. Any given sample supplied a minimum of 2.5 million CDR3-containing paired-end reads. A single record per CDR3 protein comes from TCRdb applying MiXCR to the 5' RACE reads. Of about 1,400,000 distinct CDR3 sequences listed, 59% were seen once; the top ten hold approximately 7%. V and J are TRBV6-2 or TRBV6-3 and TRBJ2-7; 7 nucleotides align to TRBD1. Sample: blood. The source of this sequence is a man younger than 35 in good health. For the CDR3, the DNA is TGTGCCAGCAGTGGCTCCCGGACAGGCCCCAGCTACGAGCAGTACTTC. Its translation: CASSGSRTGPSYEQYF.